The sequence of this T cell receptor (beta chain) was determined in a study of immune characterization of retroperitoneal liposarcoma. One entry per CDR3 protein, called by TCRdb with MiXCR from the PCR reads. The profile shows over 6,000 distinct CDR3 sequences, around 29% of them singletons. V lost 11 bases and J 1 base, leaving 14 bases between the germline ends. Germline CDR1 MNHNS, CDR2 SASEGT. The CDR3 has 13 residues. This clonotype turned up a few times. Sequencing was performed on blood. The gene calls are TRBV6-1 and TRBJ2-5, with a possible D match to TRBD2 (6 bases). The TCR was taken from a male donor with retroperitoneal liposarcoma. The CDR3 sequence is CASTGVTQETQYF. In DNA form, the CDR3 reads TGTGCCTCCACGGGGGTAACCCAAGAGACCCAGTACTTC.